This passage covers 18 T cell receptor beta chains from one sample sequenced in a study of cytomegalovirus exposure and HLA in healthy donors (dated by TCRdb to 2016 to 2017). To prepare the library, the immunoSEQ multiplex PCR assay was applied. The multiplex PCR relied on a mix of 60 forward primers for TCR Vbeta segments and 13 reverse primers for TCR Jbeta segments. TCRdb provides this immuneACCESS table in a form limited to in-frame rearrangements. Some clones are lacking; in checked studies, under half of them reflect an unresolved V gene, and why the rest are absent is not known. For this sample there are 120,000 or so clones; less than 75% appear just once. The ten largest account for approximately 4.1% of the sample. The material sequenced was PBMCs. The receptors originated from a woman between 40 and 55 years old in good health and CMV-seronegative.

This clone has only a few counts. The chain combines TRBV13 with TRBJ2-2, with 7 bases matching TRBD1. Unmatched junction bases numbered 13, after V lost 3 bases and J lost 6 bases. Looked up from germline, CDR1 is PRHDT and CDR2 is FYEKMQ (reference sequence). This CDR3 region has 17 residues. CDR3 in amino acids: CASSFTDRTFGAGELFF. DNA for the CDR3: TGTGCCAGCAGCTTTACGGACAGGACATTTGGCGCCGGGGAGCTGTTTTTT.

This clone was counted between two and nine times. The chain carries TRBV4-2 and TRBJ2-2, with TRBD1 as a possible D gene (6 bases). Germline-derived CDR1 and CDR2 are LGHNA and YNFKEQ. Trimming pared 1 base from V and 1 base from J, leaving 7 bases between. This CDR3 has 15 residues. The CDR3 loop reads CASSQARGNTGELFF. DNA of the CDR3: TGTGCCAGCAGCCAAGCCAGGGGGAACACCGGGGAGCTGTTTTTT.

A remark on this clone: Other DNA variants within this sample encode the same CDR3. The DNA of the CDR3 is TGTGCCACCAGCAGAACCGGGACAGGGAGTAGGCCTTTCTTT. As protein: CATSRTGTGSRPFF. The chain combines TRBV15 with TRBJ1-1, with 9 bases lining up with TRBD1. Germline lookup yields CDR1 LNHNV and CDR2 YYDKDF (reference sequence). The CDR3 covers 14 residues. V trimming: 2 bases; J trimming: 12 bases; junction bases outside the gene matches: 10. The variable domain in full, completed from reference TRBV15 and TRBJ1-1, reads DAMVIQNPRYQVTQFGKPVTLSCSQTLNHNVMYWYQQKSSQAPKLLFHYYDKDFNNEADTPDNFQSRRPNTSFCFLDIRSPGLGDTAMYLCATSRTGTGSRPFFGQGTRLTVV.

This clone was recorded once. The V call is TRBV4-3, the J call TRBJ1-2; 7 bases are a match to TRBD1. Germline loops: CDR1 LGHNA, CDR2 YSLEER. V trimming: 4 bases; J trimming: 0 bases; junction bases outside the gene matches: 5. This CDR3 comprises 15 residues. The CDR3 sequence is CASSRGTDTNYGYTF. The CDR3 coding sequence is TGCGCCAGCAGCCGGGGGACAGATACTAACTATGGCTACACCTTC.

This chain connects TRBV2 to TRBJ2-7, with TRBD2 identical over 14 bases. V lost 10 bases to trimming and J lost 2 bases; unmatched junction nucleotides: 1. The CDR3 totals 13 residues. Germline V gene sequence: CDR1 SNHLY, CDR2 FYNNEI. CDR3 amino acids: CAKGLAGAYEQYF. CDR3 nucleotides: TGTGCCAAGGGACTAGCGGGAGCCTACGAGCAGTACTTC.

The CDR3 bases are TGTGCCAGCAGCCGAACAGGGTCGGGTGGAAACACCATATATTTT. This sequence encodes CASSRTGSGGNTIYF. V usage is TRBV5-6 and J usage is TRBJ1-3, with a weak D call TRBD1 (6 bases). The CDR3 is made up of 15 amino acids. Germline V gene data show CDR1 as SGHDT and CDR2 as YYEEEE. V was clipped by 4 bases and J by 3 bases, with 14 bases between them.

The chain combines TRBV5-6 with TRBJ2-3; no definite D call. Trimming cost V 2 bases and J 2 bases, with 6 bases left between them. The germline V gene encodes CDR1 SGHDT and CDR2 YYEEEE. This CDR3 has 13 amino acids. CDR3 sequence: CASSFPLTDTQYF. CDR3 DNA: TGTGCCAGCAGCTTTCCACTCACAGATACGCAGTATTTT.

This chain links TRBV27 with TRBJ2-7; 10 nucleotides agree with TRBD2. J was trimmed by 6 bases and V by 2 bases; bases with no gene match: 7. The CDR3 has 15 residues. Germline CDR1 MNHEY, CDR2 SMNVEV (reference sequence). The CDR3, as DNA: TGTGCCAGCAGTTTAGGGCTAGCGGGGGTGCTCGAGCAGTACTTC. Amino acid sequence: CASSLGLAGVLEQYF.

The V gene is TRBV4-1, the J gene TRBJ2-5; no clear D. This CDR3 is 14 amino acids long. V was pared by 4 bases and J by 2 bases, with 11 bases between. Germline lookup yields CDR1 MGHRA and CDR2 YSYEKL. The DNA of the CDR3 is TGCGCCAGCAGCCGTCTCGTCCGGCAAGAGACCCAGTACTTC. This codes for CASSRLVRQETQYF.

The chain has TRBV7-3 and TRBJ1-1, with 9 bases matching TRBD1. Germline V lookup: CDR1 SGHTA, CDR2 FQGTGA. V trimming: 5 bases; J trimming: 8 bases; junction bases outside the gene matches: 12. The CDR3 is 15 residues long. The CDR3 DNA sequence: TGTGCCAGCAGCGCGGCCGGGACAGGGATGCAGGAAGCTTTCTTT. This encodes CASSAAGTGMQEAFF.

This clone was recorded once. The chain recombines TRBV6-5 with TRBJ1-2; TRBD1 agrees at 7 bases. V lost 6 bases to trimming and J lost 4 bases; unmatched junction nucleotides: 5. This CDR3 spans 13 amino acids. Per the germline V gene, CDR1 is MNHEY and CDR2 is SVGAGI. CDR3 residues: CASSSGQLYGYTF. DNA of the CDR3: TGTGCCAGCAGCTCGGGACAGCTCTATGGCTACACCTTC.

This rearrangement joins TRBV5-6 to TRBJ2-3, with D maybe TRBD2 (5 bases). V shed 0 bases and J shed 4 bases, with 12 bases lying between them. Germline CDR1 reads SGHDT; CDR2 reads YYEEEE. The CDR3 runs to 15 residues. The CDR3 DNA is TGTGCCAGCAGCTTGGTGGGTGCGGGCGCAGATACGCAGTATTTT. Amino acid sequence: CASSLVGAGADTQYF.

This clone occurred a few times. The CDR3 nucleotides read TGTGCCAGCAGCTTTACCGAGGGTGAGCAGTTCTTC. It is translated as CASSFTEGEQFF. This chain joins TRBV7-3 and TRBJ2-1, with D maybe TRBD2 (5 bases). V was pared by 3 bases and J by 9 bases, with 9 bases between. The CDR3 contains 12 residues. CDR1 is SGHTA and CDR2 is FQGTGA in the germline V gene.

The chain couples TRBV19 to TRBJ1-2; 8 bases fit TRBD1. Trimming cost V 5 bases and J 8 bases; bases outside gene matches: 7. The CDR3 totals 13 residues. CDR1 is LNHDA and CDR2 is SQIVND in the germline V gene (reference sequence). The CDR3 protein is CASSPQGDSGYTF. The CDR3 DNA reads TGTGCCAGTAGTCCACAGGGGGACTCGGGCTACACCTTC.

The table lists this clone with a count of one. The rearrangement links TRBV10-3 to TRBJ2-1; 7 nucleotides agree with TRBD2. J lost 9 bases, V lost 2 bases, and 13 bases had no gene match. CDR1 and CDR2 (germline): ENHRY, SYGVKD. This CDR3 has 16 residues. CDR3 coding DNA: TGTGCCATCAGTGAGACCGTTGGGGGAGGGGCGGGTGAGCAGTTCTTC. Amino acids: CAISETVGGGAGEQFF.

V usage is TRBV7-6 and J usage is TRBJ2-7; 10 bases line up with TRBD2. The germline V gene encodes CDR1 SGHVS and CDR2 FNYEAQ. V gave up 6 bases and J gave up 0 bases; unmatched junction bases: 5. The CDR3 length is 15 residues. CDR3 nucleotide sequence: TGTGCCAGCAGAGCTATAGCGGGGGGCTCCTACGAGCAGTACTTC. Protein sequence: CASRAIAGGSYEQYF. Full variable domain (remainder filled in from reference TRBV7-6 and TRBJ2-7): GAGVSQSPRYKVTKRGQDVALRCDPISGHVSLYWYRQALGQGPEFLTYFNYEAQQDKSGLPNDRFSAERPEGSISTLTIQRTEQRDSAMYRCASRAIAGGSYEQYFGPGTRLTVT.

On this clone itself: The same CDR3 arises from other DNA sequences in this sample as well. The V call is TRBV18, the J call TRBJ2-2; tentative D call: TRBD2 (7 bases). V was pared by 3 bases and J by 5 bases, with 13 bases between. CDR1 KGHSH and CDR2 LQKENI come from the germline V gene. The CDR3 has 15 amino acids. The CDR3 loop reads CASSPPGGRTGELFF. Written as DNA, the CDR3 is TGTGCCAGCTCACCCCCCGGGGGGCGGACCGGGGAGCTGTTTTTT.

There are a few counts of this clone. This chain joins TRBV6-4 and TRBJ2-6, with a tentative D call TRBD1 (5 bases). Looked up from germline, CDR1 is MRHNA and CDR2 is SNTAGT. There are 16 residues in the CDR3. Trimming took 2 bases from V and 0 from J, leaving 8 bases between them. Here the CDR3 DNA reads TGTGCCAGCAGTGACGCTGACAGCTCTGGGGCCAACGTCCTGACTTTC. It encodes CASSDADSSGANVLTF.